This T cell receptor (beta chain) was sequenced in a study of blood T cell repertoires in COVID-19. Method: immunoSEQ multiplex PCR; TCRdb's copy keeps in-frame clones and lacks some. The table includes about 240,000 clones, around 87% detected once. The length of the CDR3 is 20 residues. From germline, CDR1 is SNHLY and CDR2 FYNNEI. Trimming cost V 4 bases and J 0 bases; bases outside gene matches: 15. This sequence was found in a man in his sixties who had recovered from COVID-19. The material sequenced was peripheral blood. The genes are TRBV2 and TRBJ2-6; 7 bases agree with TRBD1. The CDR3 bases are TGTGCCAGCAGTGGAGGGGGCCGACTTTCACTTAGCTCTGGGGCCAACGTCCTGACTTTC. This codes for CASSGGGRLSLSSGANVLTF.